This T cell receptor beta chain was sequenced in a study of cytomegalovirus exposure and HLA in healthy donors. Study-wide context: A prior analysis found 117 million unique TCR beta sequences from 150 million to 200 million T cells.

Findings of the study overall: Within an earlier analysis, most TCR beta V segments proved productive either about 90% or about 30% of the time. Highly shared sequence variants in one cluster were likely a sequencing artifact. The dataset shows that most TCR sequences were rare, while some public TCRs occurred in many donors.

This clone was seen a single time. Antigen: not known. This CDR3 has 13 residues. V dropped 8 bases and J dropped 0 bases, with 10 bases sitting between them. Germline CDR1 and CDR2: WSHSY and SAAADI. Vbeta (60) and Jbeta (13) primers were used in the PCR. Repertoires were generated with immunoSEQ multiplex PCR, while TCRdb's copy carries only in-frame clones and drops some. The sample contains under 200,000 clones, around 75% of which appear only once. Material: PBMCs. This receptor was obtained from a woman aged 25 to 45 in good health and CMV-seronegative. The chain combines TRBV10-2 with TRBJ1-1, with TRBD1 as a possible D gene (6 bases). For the CDR3, the DNA is TGCGCCAGCGAGGACAGCTTGAACACTGAAGCTTTCTTT. Residues: CASEDSLNTEAFF.